This T cell receptor beta chain derives from a study of T cells after somatic rescue of genetic block. CDR1 MDHEN and CDR2 SYDVKM come from the germline V gene. The V gene lost 3 bases and the J gene lost 4 bases, with 12 bases spanning the gap. The CDR3 spans 15 residues. Using immunoSEQ multiplex PCR, the repertoire was profiled, and TCRdb retains in-frame clones only, with some absent. The sample carries about 52,000 clones, 96% recorded once. The rearrangement links TRBV28 to TRBJ2-2, with a tentative D call TRBD1 (5 bases). Specimen: peripheral blood mononuclear cells (PBMCs). The receptor comes from a child under two years old. The CDR3 DNA reads TGTGCCAGCAGTTTCCCTGGACACTTCACCGGGGAGCTGTTTTTT. Translation gives CASSFPGHFTGELFF.